This TCR beta chain is drawn from a study of cytomegalovirus exposure and HLA in healthy donors. After removal of 2 bases from V and 0 bases from J, the junction contained 6 bases not matched to a gene. In germline, CDR1 is SGHVS, CDR2 FNYEAQ. This CDR3 is 18 amino acids long. General study findings and limits: HLA-A and HLA-B allele assignments for most subjects were reportedly predicted accurately using TCR beta sequences. Within the data, a cluster of highly shared sequence variants was likely a sequencing artifact.

Likely unrecorded immune exposures existed in these nominally healthy donors. Comments on this clone: Its antigen is unknown.

The PCR employed 60 Vbeta primers together with 13 Jbeta primers. Profiled with immunoSEQ multiplex PCR; TCRdb holds only in-frame clones, not every one. This sample has hundreds of thousands of clones, with 82% found just once. The chain combines TRBV7-6 with TRBJ2-2, with 10 bases aligning to TRBD2. The receptor was derived from a middle-aged man in good health and CMV-seropositive. Specimen: PBMCs. The CDR3 protein is CASSLITLAGANTGELFF. CDR3 sequence (DNA): TGTGCCAGCAGCTTAATCACTCTAGCGGGAGCGAACACCGGGGAGCTGTTTTTT.